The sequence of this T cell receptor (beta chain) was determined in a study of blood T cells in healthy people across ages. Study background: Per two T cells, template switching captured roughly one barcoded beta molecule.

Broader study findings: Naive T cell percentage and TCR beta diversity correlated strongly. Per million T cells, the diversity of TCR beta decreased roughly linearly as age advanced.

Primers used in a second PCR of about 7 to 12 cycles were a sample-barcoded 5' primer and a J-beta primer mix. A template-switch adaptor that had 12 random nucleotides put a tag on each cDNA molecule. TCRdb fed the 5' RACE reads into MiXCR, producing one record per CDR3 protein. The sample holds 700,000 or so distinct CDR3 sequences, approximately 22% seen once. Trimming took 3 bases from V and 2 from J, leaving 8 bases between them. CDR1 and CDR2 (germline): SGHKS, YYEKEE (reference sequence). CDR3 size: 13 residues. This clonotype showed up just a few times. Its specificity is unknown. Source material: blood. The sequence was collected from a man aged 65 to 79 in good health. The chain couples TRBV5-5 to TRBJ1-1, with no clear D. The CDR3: CASSSHSNTEAFF. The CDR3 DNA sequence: TGTGCCAGCAGCTCACACAGCAACACTGAAGCTTTCTTT.